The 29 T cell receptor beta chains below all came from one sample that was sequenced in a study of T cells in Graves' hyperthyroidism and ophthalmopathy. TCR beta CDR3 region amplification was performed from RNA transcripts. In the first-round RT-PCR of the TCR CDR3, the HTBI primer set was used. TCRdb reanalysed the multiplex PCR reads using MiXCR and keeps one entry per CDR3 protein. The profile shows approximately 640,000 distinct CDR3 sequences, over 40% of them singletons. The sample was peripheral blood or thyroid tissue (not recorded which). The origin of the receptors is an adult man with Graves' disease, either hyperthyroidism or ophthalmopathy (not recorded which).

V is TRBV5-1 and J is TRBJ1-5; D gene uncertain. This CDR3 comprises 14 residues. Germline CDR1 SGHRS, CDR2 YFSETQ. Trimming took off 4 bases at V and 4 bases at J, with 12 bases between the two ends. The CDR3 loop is CASSQEAGNQPQHF. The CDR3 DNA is TGCGCCAGCAGCCAAGAAGCCGGAAATCAGCCCCAGCATTTT.

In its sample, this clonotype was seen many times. The DNA of the CDR3 is TGTGCCAGCAGCCTCACCTCGGGAAACACCGGGGAGCTGTTTTTT. Protein product: CASSLTSGNTGELFF. The gene calls are TRBV7-2 and TRBJ2-2; a possible D gene is TRBD2 (5 bases). From germline, CDR1 is SGHTA and CDR2 FQGNSA. The CDR3 length is 15 residues. Trimming removed 5 bases from V and 2 bases from J, with 12 bases in between.

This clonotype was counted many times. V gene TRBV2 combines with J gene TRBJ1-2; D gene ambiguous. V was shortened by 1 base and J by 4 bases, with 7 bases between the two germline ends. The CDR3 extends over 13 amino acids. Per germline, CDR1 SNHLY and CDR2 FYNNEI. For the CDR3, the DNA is TGTGCCAGCAGTGAAGGGATCGGCTATGGCTACACCTTC. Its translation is CASSEGIGYGYTF.

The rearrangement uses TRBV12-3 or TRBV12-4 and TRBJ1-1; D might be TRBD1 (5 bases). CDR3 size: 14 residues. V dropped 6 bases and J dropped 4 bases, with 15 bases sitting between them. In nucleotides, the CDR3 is TGTGCCAGCAGCTCCGGGACCGTTGGCACTGAAGCTTTCTTT. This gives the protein CASSSGTVGTEAFF.

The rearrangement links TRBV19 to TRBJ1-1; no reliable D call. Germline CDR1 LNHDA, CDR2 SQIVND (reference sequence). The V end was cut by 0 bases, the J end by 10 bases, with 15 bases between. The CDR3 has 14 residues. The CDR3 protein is CASSIDFPGVGAFF. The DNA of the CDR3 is TGTGCCAGTAGTATAGATTTTCCCGGGGTGGGAGCTTTCTTT.

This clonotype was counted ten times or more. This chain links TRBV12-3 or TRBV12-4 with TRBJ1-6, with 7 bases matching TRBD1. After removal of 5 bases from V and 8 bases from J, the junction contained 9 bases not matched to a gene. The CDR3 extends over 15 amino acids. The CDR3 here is CASSPPGGTYSPLHF. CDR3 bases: TGTGCCAGCAGTCCTCCAGGGGGGACATATTCACCCCTCCACTTT.

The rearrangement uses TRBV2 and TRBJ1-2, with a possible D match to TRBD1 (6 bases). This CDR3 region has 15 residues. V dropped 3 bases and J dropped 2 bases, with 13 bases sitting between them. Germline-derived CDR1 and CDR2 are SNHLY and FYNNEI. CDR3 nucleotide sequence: TGTGCCAGCAGTGACCTGGACAGACTAAACTATGGCTACACCTTC. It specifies CASSDLDRLNYGYTF.

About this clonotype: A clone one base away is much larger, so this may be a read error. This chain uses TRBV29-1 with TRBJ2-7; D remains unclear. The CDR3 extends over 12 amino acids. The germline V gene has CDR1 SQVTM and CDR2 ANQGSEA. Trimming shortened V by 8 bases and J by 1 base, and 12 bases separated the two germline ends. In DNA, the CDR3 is TGCAGCATAAACTCAGGTTCCTACGAGCAGTACTTC. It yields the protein CSINSGSYEQYF.

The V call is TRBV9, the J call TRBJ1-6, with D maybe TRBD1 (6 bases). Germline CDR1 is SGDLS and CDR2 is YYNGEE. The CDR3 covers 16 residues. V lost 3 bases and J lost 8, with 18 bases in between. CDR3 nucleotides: TGTGCCAGCAGCGGCCACCGGGGGGCGCAGGATTCACCCCTCCACTTT. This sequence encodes CASSGHRGAQDSPLHF.

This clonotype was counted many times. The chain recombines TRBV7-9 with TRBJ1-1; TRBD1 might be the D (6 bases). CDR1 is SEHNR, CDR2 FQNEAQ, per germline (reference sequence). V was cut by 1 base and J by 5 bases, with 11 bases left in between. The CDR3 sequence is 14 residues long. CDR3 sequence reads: CASSLEGGRTEAFF. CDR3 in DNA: TGTGCCAGCAGCTTAGAGGGGGGGCGGACTGAAGCTTTCTTT.

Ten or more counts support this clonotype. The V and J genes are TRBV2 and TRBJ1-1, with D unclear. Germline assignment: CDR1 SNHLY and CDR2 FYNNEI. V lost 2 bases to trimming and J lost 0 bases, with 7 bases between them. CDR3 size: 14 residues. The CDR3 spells CASSEIVMNTEAFF. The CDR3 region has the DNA TGTGCCAGCAGTGAAATTGTGATGAACACTGAAGCTTTCTTT. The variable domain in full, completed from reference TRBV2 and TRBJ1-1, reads EPEVTQTPSHQVTQMGQEVILRCVPISNHLYFYWYRQILGQKVEFLVSFYNNEISEKSEIFDDQFSVERPDGSNFTLKIRSTKLEDSAMYFCASSEIVMNTEAFFGQGTRLTVV.

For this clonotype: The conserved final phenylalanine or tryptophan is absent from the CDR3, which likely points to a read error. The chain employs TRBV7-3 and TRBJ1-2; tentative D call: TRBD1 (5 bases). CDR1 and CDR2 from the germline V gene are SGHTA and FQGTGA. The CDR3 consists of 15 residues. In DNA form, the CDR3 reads TGCGCCAGCAGCCAAATAACAGGCCCGATGGGGGGCTACACCTCC. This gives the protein CASSQITGPMGGYTS.

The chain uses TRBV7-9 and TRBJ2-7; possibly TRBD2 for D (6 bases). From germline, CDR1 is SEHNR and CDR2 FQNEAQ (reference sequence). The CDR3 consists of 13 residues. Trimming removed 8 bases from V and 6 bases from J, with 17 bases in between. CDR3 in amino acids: CASPTETSCEQYF. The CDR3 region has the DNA TGTGCCAGCCCTACGGAGACTAGTTGCGAGCAGTACTTC.

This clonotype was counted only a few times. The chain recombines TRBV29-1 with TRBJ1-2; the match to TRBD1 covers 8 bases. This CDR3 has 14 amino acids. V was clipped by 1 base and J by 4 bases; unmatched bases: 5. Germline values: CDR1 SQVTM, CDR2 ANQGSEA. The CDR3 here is CSVEGAGGGYGYTF. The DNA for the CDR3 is TGCAGCGTTGAAGGGGCAGGGGGCGGCTATGGCTACACCTTC.

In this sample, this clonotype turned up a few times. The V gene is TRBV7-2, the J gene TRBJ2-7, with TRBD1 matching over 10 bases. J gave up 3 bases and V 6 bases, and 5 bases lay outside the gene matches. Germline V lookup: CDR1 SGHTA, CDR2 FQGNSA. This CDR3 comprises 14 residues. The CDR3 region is CASRPGQGVYEQYF. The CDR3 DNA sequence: TGTGCCAGCAGACCCGGACAGGGGGTCTACGAGCAGTACTTC.

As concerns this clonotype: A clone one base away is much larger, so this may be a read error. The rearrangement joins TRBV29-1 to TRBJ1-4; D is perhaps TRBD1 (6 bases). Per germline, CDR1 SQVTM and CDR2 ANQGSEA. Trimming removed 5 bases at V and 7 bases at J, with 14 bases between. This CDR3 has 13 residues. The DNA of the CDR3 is TGCAGCGTTAAAGGGGGGGCGAGTGAAAAACTGTTTTTT. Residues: CSVKGGASEKLFF.

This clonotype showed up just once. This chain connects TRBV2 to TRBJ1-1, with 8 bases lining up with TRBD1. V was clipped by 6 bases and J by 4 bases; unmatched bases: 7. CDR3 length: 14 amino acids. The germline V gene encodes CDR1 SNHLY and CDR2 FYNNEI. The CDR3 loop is CASSPGQGLTEAFF. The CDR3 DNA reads TGTGCCAGCAGCCCCGGACAGGGTCTCACTGAAGCTTTCTTT.

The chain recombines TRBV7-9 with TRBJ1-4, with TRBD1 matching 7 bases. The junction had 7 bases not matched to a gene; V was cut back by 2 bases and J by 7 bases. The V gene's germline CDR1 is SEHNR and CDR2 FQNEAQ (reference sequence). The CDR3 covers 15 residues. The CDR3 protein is CASSLNRQGGEKLFF. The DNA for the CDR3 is TGTGCCAGCAGCTTAAACCGACAGGGCGGTGAAAAACTGTTTTTT.

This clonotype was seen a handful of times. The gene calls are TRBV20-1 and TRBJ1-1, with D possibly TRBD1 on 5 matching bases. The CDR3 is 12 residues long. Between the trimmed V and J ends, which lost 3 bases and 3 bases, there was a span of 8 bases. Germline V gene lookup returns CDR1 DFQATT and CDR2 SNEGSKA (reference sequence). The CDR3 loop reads CSARGQYTEAFF. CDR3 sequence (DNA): TGCAGTGCTAGGGGGCAGTACACTGAAGCTTTCTTT.

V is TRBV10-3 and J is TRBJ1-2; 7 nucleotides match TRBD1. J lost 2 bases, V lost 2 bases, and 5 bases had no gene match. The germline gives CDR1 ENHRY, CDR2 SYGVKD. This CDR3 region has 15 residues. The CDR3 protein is CAISEDRASNYGYTF. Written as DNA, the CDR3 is TGTGCCATCAGTGAGGACAGGGCGAGCAACTATGGCTACACCTTC.

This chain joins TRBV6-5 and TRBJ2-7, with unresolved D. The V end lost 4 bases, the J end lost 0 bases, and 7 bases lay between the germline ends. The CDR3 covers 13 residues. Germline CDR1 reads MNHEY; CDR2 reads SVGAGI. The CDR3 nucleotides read TGTGCCAGCAGTTTGTCCCACTCCTACGAGCAGTACTTC. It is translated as CASSLSHSYEQYF.

CDR3 bases: TGTGCCATCAGTGAGTCTACAGGCCCTGGCTACGAGCAGTACTTC. Translation gives CAISESTGPGYEQYF. The chain combines TRBV10-3 with TRBJ2-7; tentatively, D is TRBD1 (5 bases). The CDR3 extends over 15 amino acids. V was cut by 0 bases and J by 3 bases, with 12 bases left in between. Germline values: CDR1 ENHRY, CDR2 SYGVKD.

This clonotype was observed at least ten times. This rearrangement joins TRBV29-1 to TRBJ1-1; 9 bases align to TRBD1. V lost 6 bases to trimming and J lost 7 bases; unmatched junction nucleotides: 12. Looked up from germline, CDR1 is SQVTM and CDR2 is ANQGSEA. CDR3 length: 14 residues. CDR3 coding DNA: TGCAGCGTCGCGAGACAGGGGGGCTGGGGTGAAGCTTTCTTT. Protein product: CSVARQGGWGEAFF.

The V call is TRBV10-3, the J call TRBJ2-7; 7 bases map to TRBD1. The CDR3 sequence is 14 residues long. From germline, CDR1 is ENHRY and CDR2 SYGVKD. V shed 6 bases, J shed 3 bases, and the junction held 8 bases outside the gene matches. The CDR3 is CAIRGVGQDYEQYF. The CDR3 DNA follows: TGTGCCATCAGGGGGGTTGGACAGGACTACGAGCAGTACTTC.

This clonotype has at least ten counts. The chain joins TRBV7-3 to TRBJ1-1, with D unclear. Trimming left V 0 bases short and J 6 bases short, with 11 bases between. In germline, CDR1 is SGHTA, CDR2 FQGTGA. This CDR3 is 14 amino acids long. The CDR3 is CASSLTPVDPEAFF. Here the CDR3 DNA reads TGTGCCAGCAGCTTAACCCCTGTGGACCCTGAAGCTTTCTTT.

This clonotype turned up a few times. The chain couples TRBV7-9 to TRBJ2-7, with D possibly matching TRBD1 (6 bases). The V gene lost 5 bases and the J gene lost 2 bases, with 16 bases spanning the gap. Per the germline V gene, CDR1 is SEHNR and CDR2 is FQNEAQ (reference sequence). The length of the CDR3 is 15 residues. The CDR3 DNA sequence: TGTGCCAGCAGCCTCGGACAGCTCGCCGCCTACGAGCAGTACTTC. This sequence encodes CASSLGQLAAYEQYF.

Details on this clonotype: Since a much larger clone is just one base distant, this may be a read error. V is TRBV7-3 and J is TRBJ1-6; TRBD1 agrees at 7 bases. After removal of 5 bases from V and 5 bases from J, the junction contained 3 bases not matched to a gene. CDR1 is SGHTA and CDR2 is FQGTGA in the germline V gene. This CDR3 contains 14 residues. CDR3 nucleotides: TGTGCCAGCAGCCCGACAGGGAATAATTCACCCCTCCACTTT. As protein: CASSPTGNNSPLHF.

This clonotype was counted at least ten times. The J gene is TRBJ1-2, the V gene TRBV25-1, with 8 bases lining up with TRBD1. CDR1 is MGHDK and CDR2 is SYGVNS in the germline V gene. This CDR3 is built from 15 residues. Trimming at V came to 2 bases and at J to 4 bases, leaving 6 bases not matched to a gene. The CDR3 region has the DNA TGTGCCAGCAGTGAAGGGACAGGCCGACTCTATGGCTACACCTTC. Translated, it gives CASSEGTGRLYGYTF.

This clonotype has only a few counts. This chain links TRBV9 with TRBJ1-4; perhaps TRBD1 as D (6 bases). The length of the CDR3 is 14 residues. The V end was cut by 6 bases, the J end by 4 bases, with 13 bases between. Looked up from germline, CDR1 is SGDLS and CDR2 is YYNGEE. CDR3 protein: CASKGGDHNEKLFF. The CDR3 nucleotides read TGTGCCAGCAAAGGGGGGGACCATAATGAAAAACTGTTTTTT.